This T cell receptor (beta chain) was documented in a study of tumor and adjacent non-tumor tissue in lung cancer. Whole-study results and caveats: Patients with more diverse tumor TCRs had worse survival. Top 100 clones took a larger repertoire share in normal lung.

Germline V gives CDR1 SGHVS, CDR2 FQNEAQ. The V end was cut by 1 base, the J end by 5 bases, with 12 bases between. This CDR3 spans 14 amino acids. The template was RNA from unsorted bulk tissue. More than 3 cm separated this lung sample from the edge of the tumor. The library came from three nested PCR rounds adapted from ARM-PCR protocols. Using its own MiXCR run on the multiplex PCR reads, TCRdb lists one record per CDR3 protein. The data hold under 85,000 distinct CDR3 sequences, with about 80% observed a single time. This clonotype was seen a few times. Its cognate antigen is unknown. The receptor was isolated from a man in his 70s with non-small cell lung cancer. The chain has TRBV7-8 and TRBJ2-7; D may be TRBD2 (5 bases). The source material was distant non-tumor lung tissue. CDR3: CASSLERLEDEQYF. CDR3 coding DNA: TGTGCCAGCAGCTTAGAGAGACTGGAGGACGAGCAGTACTTC.